The 10 T cell receptor beta chains below all came from one sample that was sequenced in a study of low-dose radiotherapy and immunotherapy resistance in tumors. First-strand cDNA used TRAV- and TRBV-specific primers, covering alpha and beta chains. Using a constant-region primer together with a V-primer adapter, TCRs were subjected to 20 PCR cycles of amplification. TCRdb reanalysed the reads using MiXCR and keeps one entry per CDR3 protein. There are roughly 90,000 distinct CDR3 sequences in the sample; 20% to 25% occur only once, and roughly 13% lies in the top ten. Described time point: after trial treatment. Treatment specified: LDRT plus nivolumab, ipilimumab, low-dose cyclophosphamide and aspirin (RACIN trial). The specimen comprised PBMCs, sampled after low-dose radiotherapy plus immunotherapy. Receptors originate from a female donor with ovarian cancer.

This clonotype showed up just once. Since a much larger clone is just one base distant, this may be a read error. The chain couples TRBV5-4 to TRBJ2-3; no clear D. The germline CDR1 and CDR2 sequences are SGHNT and YYREEE (reference sequence). The CDR3 is 15 residues long. The V end was cut by 4 bases, the J end by 2 bases, with 14 bases between. CDR3 residues: CASSHYNSNTDTQYF. CDR3 bases: TGTGCCAGCAGCCATTATAACAGTAACACAGATACGCAGTATTTT.

This clonotype has at least ten counts. The chain recombines TRBV5-1 with TRBJ1-2; TRBD1 matches at 7 bases. This CDR3 region has 17 residues. Germline V CDR1 and CDR2: SGHRS, YFSETQ. V gave up 4 bases and J gave up 5 bases; unmatched junction bases: 17. CDR3 protein: CASSPTRQGRTEYGYTF. CDR3 nucleotide sequence: TGCGCCAGCAGCCCCACCCGACAGGGCAGAACAGAATATGGCTACACCTTC.

This clonotype was recorded many times. V is TRBV29-1 and J is TRBJ1-2, with D perhaps matching TRBD1 (6 bases). Trimming left V 7 bases short and J 6 bases short, with 24 bases between. The CDR3 consists of 15 residues. Germline V gene data show CDR1 as SQVTM and CDR2 as ANQGSEA. This CDR3 reads CSALKGPGASDGYTF. CDR3 DNA: TGCAGCGCTCTTAAGGGTCCAGGGGCCTCTGATGGCTACACCTTC.

This clonotype was recorded at least ten times. V usage is TRBV3-1 and J usage is TRBJ1-1, with D possibly matching TRBD1 (5 bases). The CDR3 runs 16 residues. With 4 bases removed from V and 1 base from J, the gap between germline ends came to 16 bases. Germline loops: CDR1 LGHDT, CDR2 YNNKEL (reference sequence). CDR3 sequence: CASSRKMGPRNTEAFF. The CDR3 nucleotides are TGTGCCAGCAGCCGAAAAATGGGACCCCGGAACACTGAAGCTTTCTTT. Combining the CDR3 with reference TRBV3-1 and TRBJ1-1 gives the whole variable domain DTAVSQTPKYLVTQMGNDKSIKCEQNLGHDTMYWYKQDSKKFLKIMFSYNNKELIINETVPNRFSPKSPDKAHLNLHINSLELGDSAVYFCASSRKMGPRNTEAFFGQGTRLTVV.

The rearrangement joins TRBV30 to TRBJ2-3, with 10 bases lining up with TRBD1. The J segment lost 4 bases and the V segment lost 0 bases, leaving 10 bases of the junction unmatched. Germline V lookup: CDR1 GTSNPN, CDR2 SVGIG (reference sequence). The CDR3 totals 17 residues. The DNA of the CDR3 is TGTGCCTGGAGTGTGGGGGGGACAGGGGAGATTGCAGATACGCAGTATTTT. This translates into CAWSVGGTGEIADTQYF.

This clonotype occurred many times. CDR3 protein: CSVEVPGGYTDEQFF. CDR3 coding DNA: TGCAGCGTTGAAGTTCCGGGGGGCTACACGGATGAGCAGTTCTTC. The V and J genes are TRBV29-1 and TRBJ2-1, with D possibly TRBD2 on 7 matching bases. This CDR3 region has 15 residues. V was pared by 1 base and J by 8 bases, with 18 bases between. Per the germline V gene, CDR1 is SQVTM and CDR2 is ANQGSEA.

This sequence joins TRBV4-3 and TRBJ2-7; D gene unclear. Trimming removed 2 bases at V and 0 bases at J, with 11 bases between. The CDR3 is made up of 15 amino acids. Looked up from germline, CDR1 is LGHNA and CDR2 is YSLEER. CDR3 bases: TGCGCCAGCAGCCAAACAGTCGGCAGCTCCTACGAGCAGTACTTC. Translated, it gives CASSQTVGSSYEQYF.

This clonotype was recorded many times. The V gene is TRBV6-2 or TRBV6-3, the J gene TRBJ2-2, with 7 bases aligning to TRBD2. CDR1 and CDR2 from the germline V gene are MNHEY and SVGEGT. The CDR3 is made up of 15 amino acids. Trimming removed 5 bases from V and 0 bases from J; junction bases left unmatched: 3. The CDR3, as DNA: TGTGCCAGCAGTCGCGGGGGTCCGAACACCGGGGAGCTGTTTTTT. It specifies CASSRGGPNTGELFF.

This clonotype has ten or more counts. This rearrangement joins TRBV30 to TRBJ2-5, with D perhaps matching TRBD1 or TRBD2 (6 bases each). V lost 3 bases and J 4 bases, leaving 18 bases between the germline ends. There are 15 residues in the CDR3. Germline CDR1 is GTSNPN and CDR2 is SVGIG (reference sequence). CDR3 residues: CAWSRLGGSGETQYF. The DNA for the CDR3 is TGTGCCTGGAGCCGTTTGGGGGGCTCCGGAGAGACCCAGTACTTC.

This clonotype came up many times. The rearrangement joins TRBV19 to TRBJ1-1; the match to TRBD1 covers 8 bases. The CDR3 totals 16 residues. CDR1 and CDR2 from the germline V gene are LNHDA and SQIVND (reference sequence). With 4 bases clipped from V and 1 base from J, the junction kept 8 bases outside the gene matches. CDR3 amino acids: CASSTGRGPRNTEAFF. For the CDR3, the DNA is TGTGCCAGTAGTACCGGCAGGGGGCCGAGGAACACTGAAGCTTTCTTT.